This TCR beta chain came from a study of control samples from healthy donors and cancer patients. Repertoires were generated with immunoSEQ multiplex PCR, while TCRdb's copy carries only in-frame clones and drops some. The data hold about 84,000 clones, with about nine tenths observed a single time. Losses at the gene ends were 6 bases for V and 5 bases for J; bases not matched to a gene: 11. The germline V gene encodes CDR1 MGHRA and CDR2 YSYEKL. The CDR3 runs 15 residues. The chain links TRBV4-1 to TRBJ2-5, with 8 positions matching TRBD1. Sequencing used blood. The receptor's source is a young man in good health. CDR3 loop: CASRSSGQGWETQYF. As DNA, the CDR3 is TGCGCCAGCAGGTCTTCCGGACAGGGTTGGGAGACCCAGTACTTC.